The rows below give T cell receptor beta chains drawn from one sample of a study of T cell responses to AZD1222 COVID-19 vaccine. Method: immunoSEQ multiplex PCR; TCRdb's copy keeps in-frame clones and lacks some. The table lists over 100,000 clones, roughly 90% of them singletons, with 7.5% to 9.5% in the top ten. Material: peripheral blood, obtained on day 0 of AZD1222 vaccination. The source of these receptors is an adult in good health. CDR3s include the opening cysteine and the closing phenylalanine or tryptophan. A D gene is named only where the DNA matches it firmly. Some rows mark clone size as missing; the rest say once, few, many or name a class of expanded clone.

j_call clone_size v_call d_call cdr3_nt cdr3_aa
TRBJ2-7 - TRBV4-1 - TGCGCCAGCAGCCGCAGACACAGCTCCTACGAGCAGTACTTC CASSRRHSSYEQYF
TRBJ2-3 - TRBV24-1 - TGTGCCACCAGTGGTGGAGGTCTCGATACGCAGTATTTT CATSGGGLDTQYF
TRBJ1-3 - TRBV6-5 - TGTGCCAGCAGTTTGAGGGAACAGGGATCAGGAAACACCATATATTTT CASSLREQGSGNTIYF
TRBJ1-4 - TRBV28 - TGTGCCAGCGGGCGCGGGATCCTTACGGAAAAACTGTTTTTT CASGRGILTEKLFF
TRBJ2-7 - TRBV5-1 TRBD2 TGCGCCAGCACTATAGCGGGAGGACCCTACGAGCAGTACTTC CASTIAGGPYEQYF
TRBJ2-2 - TRBV6-2/TRBV6-3 TRBD2 TGTGCCAGCAGTTACGTTAGCGGGAGGGCCCATACCGGGGAGCTGTTTTTT CASSYVSGRAHTGELFF
TRBJ2-5 once TRBV6-5 - TGTGCCAGCGGGCCGAGGGCGGAGACCCAGTACTTC CASGPRAETQYF
TRBJ2-3 - TRBV4-1 TRBD2 TGCGCCAGCAGCCCCCTTGGGGCGGGAGTACCAGATACGCAGTATTTT CASSPLGAGVPDTQYF
TRBJ2-1 - TRBV3-1/TRBV3-2 TRBD1 TGTGCCAGCAGTCAAAATCCGGGACAGGGGGTTTACAATGAGCAGTTCTTC CASSQNPGQGVYNEQFF
TRBJ2-7 - TRBV4-1 - TGCGCCAGCAGCCAAGATGTGGGGGGATTCTACGAGCAGTACTTC CASSQDVGGFYEQYF
TRBJ1-1 once TRBV7-3 - TGTGCCAGCAGCCCAGTCGAATGGACTGAAGCTTTCTTT CASSPVEWTEAFF